This passage covers 22 T cell receptor beta chains from one sample sequenced in a study of blood T cell repertoires in COVID-19. The data were produced by immunoSEQ multiplex PCR, yet TCRdb's version contains in-frame clones alone and is incomplete. The data show around 250,000 clones, approximately 82% seen once. Material: peripheral blood. These receptors were obtained from a man older than 75 with acute or convalescent COVID-19.

The chain carries TRBV6-5 and TRBJ2-7, with D perhaps matching TRBD2 (6 bases). This CDR3 has 12 residues. The ends were cut back, 7 bases at V and 5 bases at J, with 12 bases in the middle. Germline CDR1 is MNHEY and CDR2 is SVGAGI. The CDR3 sequence is CASTGEANEQYF. In DNA form, the CDR3 reads TGTGCCAGCACGGGGGAAGCCAACGAGCAGTACTTC.

This clone was observed a handful of times. The chain uses TRBV5-1 and TRBJ1-4; perhaps TRBD1 as D (5 bases). In germline, CDR1 is SGHRS, CDR2 YFSETQ. The CDR3 is 14 residues long. Between the trimmed V and J ends, which lost 0 bases and 4 bases, there was a span of 7 bases. CDR3 residues: CASSLGGLNEKLFF. CDR3 coding DNA: TGCGCCAGCAGCTTGGGGGGACTTAATGAAAAACTGTTTTTT.

This rearrangement joins TRBV19 to TRBJ1-2, with 10 bases lining up with TRBD1. Trimming at V came to 6 bases and at J to 4 bases, leaving 8 bases not matched to a gene. The CDR3 is made up of 15 amino acids. Germline V gene data show CDR1 as LNHDA and CDR2 as SQIVND (reference sequence). The CDR3 is CASSGPGQGIYGYTF. The CDR3 region has the DNA TGTGCCAGTAGCGGTCCGGGACAGGGGATCTATGGCTACACCTTC.

The rearrangement joins TRBV27 to TRBJ2-7; 10 bases agree with TRBD1. Trimming at V came to 7 bases and at J to 5 bases, leaving 8 bases not matched to a gene. Germline-derived CDR1 and CDR2 are MNHEY and SMNVEV (reference sequence). This CDR3 region has 14 residues. CDR3 nucleotides: TGTGCCAGCAAACAGGACAGGGGGGACCACGAGCAGTACTTC. Protein product: CASKQDRGDHEQYF.

This chain connects TRBV7-8 to TRBJ2-2; 8 positions match TRBD1. Germline assignment: CDR1 SGHVS and CDR2 FQNEAQ. With V trimmed by 5 bases and J by 4 bases, 12 bases remained unmatched. The CDR3 totals 17 residues. CDR3: CASSRRGTGLLTGELFF. The CDR3 bases are TGTGCCAGCAGCCGCAGAGGGACAGGACTACTCACCGGGGAGCTGTTTTTT.

V and J are TRBV11-2 and TRBJ1-4; 9 nucleotides line up with TRBD1. Germline V gives CDR1 SGHAT, CDR2 FQNNGV. The CDR3 length is 16 residues. The V gene end was trimmed by 5 bases and the J gene end by 8 bases; junction bases not matched to a gene: 12. The CDR3 region has the DNA TGTGCCAGCAGCCTCGGACAGGGGCTTAAACAGGAAAAACTGTTTTTT. Encoded protein: CASSLGQGLKQEKLFF.

This clone was counted a single time. The chain carries TRBV28 and TRBJ1-1; D might be TRBD1 (5 bases). CDR1 is MDHEN, CDR2 SYDVKM, per germline. Trimming pared 7 bases from V and 5 bases from J, leaving 17 bases between. This CDR3 spans 14 amino acids. This CDR3 reads CASTMTAGNTEAFF. CDR3 DNA sequence: TGTGCCAGCACAATGACAGCGGGAAATACTGAAGCTTTCTTT. Based on the CDR3 plus reference TRBV28 and TRBJ1-1, the full variable domain is DVKVTQSSRYLVKRTGEKVFLECVQDMDHENMFWYRQDPGLGLRLIYFSYDVKMKEKGDIPEGYSVSREKKERFSLILESASTNQTSMYLCASTMTAGNTEAFFGQGTRLTVV.

This clone was counted between two and nine times. The gene calls are TRBV19 and TRBJ2-1, with TRBD2 matching 13 bases. The CDR3 covers 17 residues. Trimming cost V 0 bases and J 8 bases; bases outside gene matches: 7. Germline V gives CDR1 LNHDA, CDR2 SQIVND (reference sequence). DNA of the CDR3: TGTGCCAGTAGTATAGATGTACTAGCGGGAGGGCCGGATGAGCAGTTCTTC. It codes for CASSIDVLAGGPDEQFF.

This chain uses TRBV25-1 with TRBJ1-3, with 7 bases lining up with TRBD1. J was trimmed by 0 bases and V by 3 bases; bases with no gene match: 2. The CDR3 length is 15 residues. Per the germline V gene, CDR1 is MGHDK and CDR2 is SYGVNS. The DNA of the CDR3 is TGTGCCAGCAGTGATTCAGGGGGCTCTGGAAACACCATATATTTT. Translated, it gives CASSDSGGSGNTIYF.

The chain recombines TRBV6-5 with TRBJ2-5; D ambiguous. This CDR3 has 14 amino acids. CDR1 is MNHEY, CDR2 SVGAGI, per germline. Trimming shortened V by 6 bases and J by 2 bases, and 13 bases separated the two germline ends. The DNA for the CDR3 is TGTGCCAGCAGGCCCAGGCTGGTACAAGAGACCCAGTACTTC. Amino acid sequence: CASRPRLVQETQYF.

The chain carries TRBV19 and TRBJ1-2; tentatively, D is TRBD1 (6 bases). CDR1 LNHDA and CDR2 SQIVND come from the germline V gene (reference sequence). Trimming shortened V by 8 bases and J by 4 bases, and 14 bases separated the two germline ends. The CDR3 has 13 residues. The CDR3 sequence: CASGLRGFYGYTF. Written as DNA, the CDR3 is TGTGCCAGTGGCCTCAGGGGCTTCTATGGCTACACCTTC.

The rearrangement joins TRBV5-1 to TRBJ2-2; 8 nucleotides line up with TRBD1. V shed 5 bases and J 1 base; nucleotides not matched to a gene: 7. This CDR3 is built from 16 residues. Germline V gives CDR1 SGHRS, CDR2 YFSETQ. Here the CDR3 DNA reads TGCGCCAGCAGGACCCCCGGGACAGGGAACACCGGGGAGCTGTTTTTT. It codes for CASRTPGTGNTGELFF.

Concerning this clone: Other DNA sequences within the sample encode an identical CDR3. The chain links TRBV28 to TRBJ2-3, with D tentatively TRBD2 (7 bases). Germline V CDR1 and CDR2: MDHEN, SYDVKM. Trimming cost V 2 bases and J 3 bases, with 12 bases left between them. CDR3 size: 15 residues. CDR3 nucleotides: TGTGCCAGCAGTTTAGGGGGGGCGGGTACAGATACGCAGTATTTT. Protein product: CASSLGGAGTDTQYF.

The chain joins TRBV6-2 or TRBV6-3 to TRBJ2-7; 10 bases map to TRBD1. The J segment lost 6 bases and the V segment lost 2 bases, leaving 13 bases of the junction unmatched. This CDR3 contains 17 residues. Germline CDR1 MNHEY, CDR2 SVGEGT. DNA for the CDR3: TGTGCCAGCAGTTACGGGACAGGGGATATTAGCTTCGGCGAGCAGTACTTC. Encoded protein: CASSYGTGDISFGEQYF.

This chain links TRBV18 with TRBJ1-1; the D gene is possibly TRBD1 (5 bases). In germline, CDR1 is KGHSH, CDR2 LQKENI. This CDR3 is built from 15 residues. V lost 0 bases and J 4 bases, leaving 12 bases between the germline ends. The CDR3 coding sequence is TGTGCCAGCTCACCACCGGCGGGGGGAATCACTGAAGCTTTCTTT. This codes for CASSPPAGGITEAFF.

The CDR3 DNA sequence: TGTGCCTGGAGTGCTAGCCATGCGCAGTATTTT. This gives the protein CAWSASHAQYF. This rearrangement joins TRBV30 to TRBJ2-3; tentatively, D is TRBD2 (5 bases). The CDR3 contains 11 residues. Germline V gene lookup returns CDR1 GTSNPN and CDR2 SVGIG (reference sequence). The germline V and J ends were trimmed by 1 base and 10 bases, with 9 bases remaining between them. Using reference TRBV30 and TRBJ2-3 for the parts outside the CDR3, the full variable domain is SQTIHQWPATLVQPVGSPLSLECTVEGTSNPNLYWYRQAAGRGLQLLFYSVGIGQISSEVPQNLSASRPQDRQFILSSKKLLLSDSGFYLCAWSASHAQYFGPGTRLTVL.

The V call is TRBV3-1 (or the pseudogene TRBV3-2), the J call TRBJ2-3; 15 bases are shared with TRBD2. Germline CDR1 LGHDT, CDR2 YNNKEL (reference sequence). Trimming removed 4 bases from V and 5 bases from J; junction bases left unmatched: 4. The CDR3 covers 16 residues. CDR3 bases: TGTGCCAGCAGCCGGGGACTAGCGGGGGGAGAAGATACGCAGTATTTT. Protein product: CASSRGLAGGEDTQYF.

The genes are TRBV11-2 and TRBJ2-3, with 7 positions matching TRBD2. Germline-derived CDR1 and CDR2 are SGHAT and FQNNGV. V shed 1 base, J shed 4 bases, and the junction held 14 bases outside the gene matches. This CDR3 comprises 18 residues. The CDR3 loop reads CASSLAPRGGGGADTQYF. CDR3 DNA sequence: TGTGCCAGCAGCTTAGCCCCCCGGGGCGGGGGTGGCGCAGATACGCAGTATTTT. The full variable domain, completed using reference TRBV11-2 and TRBJ2-3, is EAGVAQSPRYKIIEKRQSVAFWCNPISGHATLYWYQQILGQGPKLLIQFQNNGVVDDSQLPKDRFSAERLKGVDSTLKIQPAKLEDSAVYLCASSLAPRGGGGADTQYFGPGTRLTVL.

The rearrangement links TRBV3-1 (or the pseudogene TRBV3-2) to TRBJ2-7; no clear D gene. CDR3 length: 13 amino acids. In germline, CDR1 is LGHDT, CDR2 YNNKEL (reference sequence). V lost 1 base and J lost 2, with 6 bases in between. The CDR3 region has the DNA TGTGCCAGCAGCCAAGTACAGACCTACGAGCAGTACTTC. This gives the protein CASSQVQTYEQYF.

V usage is TRBV24-1 and J usage is TRBJ2-2, with D maybe TRBD1 (6 bases). CDR1 and CDR2 from the germline V gene are KGHDR and SFDVKD. The V end was cut by 4 bases, the J end by 1 base, with 9 bases between. The CDR3 length is 15 residues. The CDR3, as DNA: TGTGCCACCAGTGAGACGACAGGGAACACCGGGGAGCTGTTTTTT. It translates to CATSETTGNTGELFF.

DNA for the CDR3: TGTGCCAGCAGCCAGAGACCGGGACAGCCTAGCAATCAGCCCCAGCATTTT. Translation: CASSQRPGQPSNQPQHF. V is TRBV5-5 and J is TRBJ1-5; 7 bases are a match to TRBD1. The CDR3 runs to 17 residues. CDR1 is SGHKS and CDR2 is YYEKEE in the germline V gene (reference sequence). Trimming took 4 bases from V and 0 from J; bases not matched to a gene: 10.

This clone was detected a few times. The chain couples TRBV24-1 to TRBJ2-3, with D perhaps TRBD1 (6 bases). The CDR3 contains 14 residues. V gave up 10 bases and J gave up 7 bases, with 20 bases separating them. CDR1 and CDR2 (germline): KGHDR, SFDVKD. CDR3 sequence (DNA): TGTGCCACAACTCCGGGACATCCGCCACATACGCAGTATTTT. Encoded protein: CATTPGHPPHTQYF.